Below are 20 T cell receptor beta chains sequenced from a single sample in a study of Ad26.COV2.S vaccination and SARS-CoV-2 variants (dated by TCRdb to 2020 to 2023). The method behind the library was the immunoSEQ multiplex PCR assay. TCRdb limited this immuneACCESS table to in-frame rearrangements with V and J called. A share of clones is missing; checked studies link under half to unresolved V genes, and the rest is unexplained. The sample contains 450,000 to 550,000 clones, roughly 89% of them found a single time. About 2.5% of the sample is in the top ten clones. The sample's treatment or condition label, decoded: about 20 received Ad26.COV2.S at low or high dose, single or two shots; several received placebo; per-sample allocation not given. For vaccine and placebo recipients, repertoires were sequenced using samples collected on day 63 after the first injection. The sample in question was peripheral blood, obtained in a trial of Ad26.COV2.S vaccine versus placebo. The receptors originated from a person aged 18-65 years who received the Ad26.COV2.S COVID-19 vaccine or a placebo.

The CDR3 DNA follows: TGCGCCAGCAGCTTGGCCCGTCGGTTCAGGTCAGATACGCAGTATTTT. Amino acids: CASSLARRFRSDTQYF. The V gene is TRBV5-1, the J gene TRBJ2-3, with D unclear. Germline CDR1 is SGHRS and CDR2 is YFSETQ. The CDR3 consists of 16 residues. Trimming stripped 0 bases from V and 4 bases from J, with 15 bases between. The variable domain in full, completed from reference TRBV5-1 and TRBJ2-3, reads KAGVTQTPRYLIKTRGQQVTLSCSPISGHRSVSWYQQTPGQGLQFLFEYFSETQRNKGNFPGRFSGRQFSNSRSEMNVSTLELGDSALYLCASSLARRFRSDTQYFGPGTRLTVL.

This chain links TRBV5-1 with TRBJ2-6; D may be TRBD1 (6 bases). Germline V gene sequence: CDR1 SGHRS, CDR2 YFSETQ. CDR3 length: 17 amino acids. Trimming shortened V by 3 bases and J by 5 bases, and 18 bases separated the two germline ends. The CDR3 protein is CASSSGQYALWANVLTF. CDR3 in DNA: TGCGCCAGCAGCTCTGGACAGTACGCCCTCTGGGCCAACGTCCTGACTTTC.

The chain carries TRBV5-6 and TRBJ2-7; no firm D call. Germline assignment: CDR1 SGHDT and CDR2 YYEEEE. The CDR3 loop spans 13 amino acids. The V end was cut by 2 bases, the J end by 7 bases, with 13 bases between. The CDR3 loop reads CASSFEGFEEQYF. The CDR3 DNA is TGTGCCAGCAGCTTCGAAGGGTTCGAGGAGCAGTACTTC.

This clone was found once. The CDR3 spells CASSYSLDRAGDTQYF. The CDR3 coding sequence is TGTGCCAGCAGTTACTCCCTAGACAGGGCTGGAGATACGCAGTATTTT. The J gene is TRBJ2-3, the V gene TRBV6-5; TRBD1 matches 7 bases. CDR1 and CDR2 (germline): MNHEY, SVGAGI. V gave up 0 bases and J gave up 5 bases; unmatched junction bases: 8. This CDR3 spans 16 amino acids.

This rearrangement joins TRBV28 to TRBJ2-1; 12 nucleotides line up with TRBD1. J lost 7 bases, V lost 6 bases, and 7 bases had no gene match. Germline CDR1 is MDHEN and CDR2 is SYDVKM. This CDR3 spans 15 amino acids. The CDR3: CASSLPGQGANEQFF. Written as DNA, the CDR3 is TGTGCCAGCAGCCTGCCGGGACAGGGGGCTAATGAGCAGTTCTTC.

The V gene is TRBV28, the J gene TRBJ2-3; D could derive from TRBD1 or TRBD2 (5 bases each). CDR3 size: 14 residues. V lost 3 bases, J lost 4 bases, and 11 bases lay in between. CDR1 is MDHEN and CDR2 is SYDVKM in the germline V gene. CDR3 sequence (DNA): TGTGCCAGCAGTTTGGTCCGGGGCCCAGATACGCAGTATTTT. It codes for CASSLVRGPDTQYF.

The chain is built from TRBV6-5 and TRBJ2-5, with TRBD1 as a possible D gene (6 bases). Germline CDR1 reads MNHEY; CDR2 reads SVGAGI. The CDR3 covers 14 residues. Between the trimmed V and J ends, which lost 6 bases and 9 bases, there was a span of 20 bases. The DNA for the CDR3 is TGTGCCAGCAGCATGCTTGGGGGCCCAGGGGCCCAGTACTTC. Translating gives CASSMLGGPGAQYF.

The CDR3 reads CASSLTGPSYNEQFF. CDR3 sequence (DNA): TGCGCCAGCAGCTTGACCGGACCCTCCTACAATGAGCAGTTCTTC. The V call is TRBV5-1, the J call TRBJ2-1; D unresolved. V was clipped by 1 base and J by 0 bases, with 8 bases between them. The CDR3 has 15 amino acids. Germline V CDR1 and CDR2: SGHRS, YFSETQ.

CDR3 nucleotides: TGTGCCAGCAGCTTGGCAGGGTCAGGGCGGTCCTACGAGCAGTACTTC. As protein: CASSLAGSGRSYEQYF. The V and J genes are TRBV5-6 and TRBJ2-7; tentative D call: TRBD1 (5 bases). Between the trimmed V and J ends, which lost 0 bases and 1 base, there was a span of 14 bases. The CDR3 has 16 amino acids. Per germline, CDR1 SGHDT and CDR2 YYEEEE. The full variable domain, rest sourced from reference TRBV5-6 and TRBJ2-7, is DAGVTQSPTHLIKTRGQQVTLRCSPKSGHDTVSWYQQALGQGPQFIFQYYEEEERQRGNFPDRFSGHQFPNYSSELNVNALLLGDSALYLCASSLAGSGRSYEQYFGPGTRLTVT.

DNA for the CDR3: TGTGCCAGCAGCTTAGCTCCGGGACTAGCGGCCTCCTACAATGAGCAGTTCTTC. It specifies CASSLAPGLAASYNEQFF. V and J are TRBV11-3 and TRBJ2-1, with 11 bases fitting TRBD2. The CDR3 consists of 18 residues. V lost 1 base, J lost 0 bases, and 5 bases stayed unmatched. From germline, CDR1 is SGHNT and CDR2 YENEEA.

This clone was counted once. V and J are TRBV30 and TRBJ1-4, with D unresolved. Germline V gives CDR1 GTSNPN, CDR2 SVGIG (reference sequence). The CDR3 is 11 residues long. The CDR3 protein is CVGPKKMMLFF. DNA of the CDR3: TGTGTGGGCCCGAAAAAAATGATGCTGTTTTTT.

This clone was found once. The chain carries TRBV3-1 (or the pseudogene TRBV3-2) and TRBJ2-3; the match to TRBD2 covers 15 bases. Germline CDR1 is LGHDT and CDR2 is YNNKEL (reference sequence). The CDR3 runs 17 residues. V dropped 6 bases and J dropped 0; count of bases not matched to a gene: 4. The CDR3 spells CASSSGLAGGSTDTQYF. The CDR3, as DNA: TGTGCCAGCAGTTCCGGACTAGCGGGGGGGAGCACAGATACGCAGTATTTT.

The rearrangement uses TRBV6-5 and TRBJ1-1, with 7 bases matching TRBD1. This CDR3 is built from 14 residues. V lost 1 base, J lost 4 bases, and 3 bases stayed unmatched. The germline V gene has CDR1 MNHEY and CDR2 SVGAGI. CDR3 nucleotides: TGTGCCAGCAGTTACTGGGCAGGGGGCACTGAAGCTTTCTTT. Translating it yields CASSYWAGGTEAFF.

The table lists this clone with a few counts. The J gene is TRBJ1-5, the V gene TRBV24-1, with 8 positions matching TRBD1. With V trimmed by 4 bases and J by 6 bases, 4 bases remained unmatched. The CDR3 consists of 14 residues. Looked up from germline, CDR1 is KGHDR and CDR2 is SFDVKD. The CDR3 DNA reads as TGTGCCACCAGTGAGAACAGGGGGTCTCAGCCCCAGCATTTT. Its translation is CATSENRGSQPQHF.

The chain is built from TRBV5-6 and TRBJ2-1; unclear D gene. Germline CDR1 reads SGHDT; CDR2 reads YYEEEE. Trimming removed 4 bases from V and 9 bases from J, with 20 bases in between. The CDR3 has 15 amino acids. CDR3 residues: CASSRKVQPWREQFF. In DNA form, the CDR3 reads TGTGCCAGCAGCCGCAAGGTCCAACCTTGGCGTGAGCAGTTCTTC.

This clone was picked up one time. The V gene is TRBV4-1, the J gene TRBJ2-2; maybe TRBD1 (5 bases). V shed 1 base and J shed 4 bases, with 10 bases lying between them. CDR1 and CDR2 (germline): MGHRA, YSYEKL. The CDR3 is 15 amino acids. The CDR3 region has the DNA TGCGCCAGCAGCCAAGTGTTCAGGGTCACCGGGGAGCTGTTTTTT. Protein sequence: CASSQVFRVTGELFF.

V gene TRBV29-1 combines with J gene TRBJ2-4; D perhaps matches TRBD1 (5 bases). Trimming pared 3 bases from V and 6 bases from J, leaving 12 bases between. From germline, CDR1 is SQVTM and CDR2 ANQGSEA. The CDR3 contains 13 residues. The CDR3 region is CSVDVGVGNIQYF. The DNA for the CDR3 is TGCAGCGTTGACGTAGGGGTTGGAAACATTCAGTACTTC.

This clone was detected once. CDR3 amino acids: CATSVGGNQPQHF. For the CDR3, the DNA is TGTGCCACCTCGGTTGGGGGTAATCAGCCCCAGCATTTT. V gene TRBV10-3 combines with J gene TRBJ1-5; tentative D call: TRBD1 (5 bases). Trimming cost V 10 bases and J 4 bases, with 14 bases left between them. This CDR3 contains 13 residues. Germline V gives CDR1 ENHRY, CDR2 SYGVKD.

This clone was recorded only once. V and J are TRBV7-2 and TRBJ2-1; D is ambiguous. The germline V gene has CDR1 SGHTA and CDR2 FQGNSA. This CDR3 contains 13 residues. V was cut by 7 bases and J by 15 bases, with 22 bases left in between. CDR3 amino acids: CASTPELMGKRFF. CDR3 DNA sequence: TGTGCCAGCACCCCAGAGCTTATGGGCAAGAGGTTCTTC.

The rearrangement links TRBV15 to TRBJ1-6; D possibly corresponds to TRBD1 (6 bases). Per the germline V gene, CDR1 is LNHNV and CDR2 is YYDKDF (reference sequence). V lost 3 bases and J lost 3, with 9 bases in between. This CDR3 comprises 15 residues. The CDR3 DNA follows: TGTGCCACCAGCAGCAGGGGTTACTATAATTCACCCCTCCACTTT. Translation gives CATSSRGYYNSPLHF.